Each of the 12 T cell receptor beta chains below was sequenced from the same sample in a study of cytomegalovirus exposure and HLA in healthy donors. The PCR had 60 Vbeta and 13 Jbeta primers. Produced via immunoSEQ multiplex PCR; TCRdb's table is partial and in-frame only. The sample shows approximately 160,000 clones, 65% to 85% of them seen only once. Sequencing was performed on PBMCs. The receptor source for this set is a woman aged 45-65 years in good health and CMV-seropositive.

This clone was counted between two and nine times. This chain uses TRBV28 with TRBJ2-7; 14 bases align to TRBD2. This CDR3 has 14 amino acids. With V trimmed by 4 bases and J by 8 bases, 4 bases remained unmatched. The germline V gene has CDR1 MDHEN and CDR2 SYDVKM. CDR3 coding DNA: TGTGCCAGCAGTTCCGGGACTAGCGGGAGAAAGCAGTACTTC. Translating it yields CASSSGTSGRKQYF.

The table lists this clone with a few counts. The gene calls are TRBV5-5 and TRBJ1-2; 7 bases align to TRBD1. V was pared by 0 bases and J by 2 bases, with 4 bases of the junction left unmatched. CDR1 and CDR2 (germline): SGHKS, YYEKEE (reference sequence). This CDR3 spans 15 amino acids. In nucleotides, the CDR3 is TGTGCCAGCAGCTTGGTGAGACAGGGAAACTATGGCTACACCTTC. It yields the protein CASSLVRQGNYGYTF.

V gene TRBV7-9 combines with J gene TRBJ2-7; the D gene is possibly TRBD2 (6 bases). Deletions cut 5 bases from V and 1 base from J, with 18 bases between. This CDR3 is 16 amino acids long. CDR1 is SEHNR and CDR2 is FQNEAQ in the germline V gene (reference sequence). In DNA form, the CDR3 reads TGTGCCAGCAGCCCCCCCGTATCGGAGGGATCCTACGAGCAGTACTTC. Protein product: CASSPPVSEGSYEQYF.

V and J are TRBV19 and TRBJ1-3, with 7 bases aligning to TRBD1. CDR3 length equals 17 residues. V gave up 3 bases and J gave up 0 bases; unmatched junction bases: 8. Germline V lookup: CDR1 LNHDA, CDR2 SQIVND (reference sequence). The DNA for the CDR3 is TGTGCCAGTAGTATGGACAGGAGCTCCTTCTCTGGAAACACCATATATTTT. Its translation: CASSMDRSSFSGNTIYF.

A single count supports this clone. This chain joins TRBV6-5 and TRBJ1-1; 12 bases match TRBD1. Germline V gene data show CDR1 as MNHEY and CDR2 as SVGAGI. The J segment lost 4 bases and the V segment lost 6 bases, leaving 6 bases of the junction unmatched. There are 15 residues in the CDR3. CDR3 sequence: CASRPRDRGPTEAFF. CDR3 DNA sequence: TGTGCCAGCAGACCCCGGGACAGGGGGCCCACTGAAGCTTTCTTT.

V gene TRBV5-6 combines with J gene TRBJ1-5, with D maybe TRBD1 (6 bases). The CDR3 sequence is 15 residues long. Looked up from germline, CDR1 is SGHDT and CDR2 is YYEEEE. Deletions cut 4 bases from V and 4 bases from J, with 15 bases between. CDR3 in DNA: TGTGCCAGCAGCCAAACAGGACAGTCTAATCAGCCCCAGCATTTT. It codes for CASSQTGQSNQPQHF.

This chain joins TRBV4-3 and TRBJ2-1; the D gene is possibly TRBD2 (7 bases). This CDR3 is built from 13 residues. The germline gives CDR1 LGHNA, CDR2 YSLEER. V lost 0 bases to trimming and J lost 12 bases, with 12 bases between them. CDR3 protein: CASSQDAGALQFF. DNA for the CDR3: TGCGCCAGCAGCCAAGATGCGGGGGCCCTGCAGTTCTTC.

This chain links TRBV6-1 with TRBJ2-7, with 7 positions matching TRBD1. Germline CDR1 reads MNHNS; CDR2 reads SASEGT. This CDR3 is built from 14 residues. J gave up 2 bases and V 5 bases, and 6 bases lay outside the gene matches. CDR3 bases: TGTGCCAGCAGTCGGTTCGACAGGGCCTACGAGCAGTACTTC. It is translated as CASSRFDRAYEQYF.

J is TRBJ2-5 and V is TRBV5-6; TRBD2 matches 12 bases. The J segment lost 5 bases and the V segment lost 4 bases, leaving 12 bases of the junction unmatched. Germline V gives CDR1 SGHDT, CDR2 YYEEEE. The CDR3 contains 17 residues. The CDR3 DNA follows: TGTGCCAGCAGCATCCGACTAGCGGGAGTAGGGTTGGAGACCCAGTACTTC. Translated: CASSIRLAGVGLETQYF.

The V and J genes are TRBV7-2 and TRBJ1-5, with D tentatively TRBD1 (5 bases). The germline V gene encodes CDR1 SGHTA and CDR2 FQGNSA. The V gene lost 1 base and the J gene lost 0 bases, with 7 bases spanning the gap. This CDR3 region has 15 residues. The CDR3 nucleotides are TGTGCCAGCAGCTTAGTTGGGGCTAGCAATCAGCCCCAGCATTTT. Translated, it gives CASSLVGASNQPQHF. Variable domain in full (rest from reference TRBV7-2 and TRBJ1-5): GAGVSQSPSNKVTEKGKDVELRCDPISGHTALYWYRQSLGQGLEFLIYFQGNSAPDKSGLPSDRFSAERTGGSVSTLTIQRTQQEDSAVYLCASSLVGASNQPQHFGDGTRLSIL.

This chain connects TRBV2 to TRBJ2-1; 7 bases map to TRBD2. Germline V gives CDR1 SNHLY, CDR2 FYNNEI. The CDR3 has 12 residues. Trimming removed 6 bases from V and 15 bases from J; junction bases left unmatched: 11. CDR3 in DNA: TGTGCCAGCAGCGCGACTAGCCCTCGGGGGTTCTTC. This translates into CASSATSPRGFF.

This chain's CDR3 is CASSSDGQGYQPQHF. The CDR3 nucleotides are TGTGCCAGCAGCTCCGACGGACAGGGCTATCAGCCCCAGCATTTT. This rearrangement joins TRBV7-2 to TRBJ1-5, with 8 positions matching TRBD1. The J segment lost 5 bases and the V segment lost 4 bases, leaving 7 bases of the junction unmatched. This CDR3 has 15 amino acids. Germline V gene data show CDR1 as SGHTA and CDR2 as FQGNSA. Full variable domain (missing parts from reference TRBV7-2 and TRBJ1-5): GAGVSQSPSNKVTEKGKDVELRCDPISGHTALYWYRQSLGQGLEFLIYFQGNSAPDKSGLPSDRFSAERTGGSVSTLTIQRTQQEDSAVYLCASSSDGQGYQPQHFGDGTRLSIL.